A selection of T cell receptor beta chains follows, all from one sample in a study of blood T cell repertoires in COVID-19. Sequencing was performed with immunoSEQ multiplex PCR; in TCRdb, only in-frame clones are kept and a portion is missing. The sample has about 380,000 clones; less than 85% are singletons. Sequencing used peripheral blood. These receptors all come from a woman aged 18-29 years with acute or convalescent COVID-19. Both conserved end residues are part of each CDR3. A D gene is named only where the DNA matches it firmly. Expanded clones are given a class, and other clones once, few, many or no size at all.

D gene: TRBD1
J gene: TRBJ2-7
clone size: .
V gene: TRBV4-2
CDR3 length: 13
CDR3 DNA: TGTGCCAGCAGTACAGGGGGGAACTACGAGCAGTACTTC
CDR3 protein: CASSTGGNYEQYF

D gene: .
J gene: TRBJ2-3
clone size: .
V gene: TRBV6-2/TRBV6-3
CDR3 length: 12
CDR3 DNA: TGTGCCAGCAGTACACTAGATTATACGCAGTATTTT
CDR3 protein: CASSTLDYTQYF

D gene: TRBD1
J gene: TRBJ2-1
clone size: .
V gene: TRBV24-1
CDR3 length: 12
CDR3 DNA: TGTGCCACCAGTGACCCCGGGACAGGGGAGTTCTTC
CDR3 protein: CATSDPGTGEFF

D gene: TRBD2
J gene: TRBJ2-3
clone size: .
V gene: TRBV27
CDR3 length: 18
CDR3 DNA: TGTGCCAGCAGCTTATACCACGTAGCGGGAGGGCCAACAGATACGCAGTATTTT
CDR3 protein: CASSLYHVAGGPTDTQYF

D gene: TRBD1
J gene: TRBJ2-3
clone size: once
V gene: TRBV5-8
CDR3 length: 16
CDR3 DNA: TGTGCCAGCAGCTTACAGGGGAGTACTAGCACAGATACGCAGTATTTT
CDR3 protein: CASSLQGSTSTDTQYF

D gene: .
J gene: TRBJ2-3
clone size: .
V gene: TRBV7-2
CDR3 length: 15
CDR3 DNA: TGTGCCAGCAGCTTAGTCGGAGGCTGGGGAGATACGCAGTATTTT
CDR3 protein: CASSLVGGWGDTQYF

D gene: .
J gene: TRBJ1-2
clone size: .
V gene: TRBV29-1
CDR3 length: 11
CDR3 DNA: TGCAGCGTTGAACGGAACTATGGCTACACCTTC
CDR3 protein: CSVERNYGYTF

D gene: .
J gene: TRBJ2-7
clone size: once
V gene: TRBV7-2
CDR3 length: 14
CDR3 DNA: TGTGCCAGCAGCTTACTGAACCAGGGCTACGAGCAGTACTTC
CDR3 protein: CASSLLNQGYEQYF

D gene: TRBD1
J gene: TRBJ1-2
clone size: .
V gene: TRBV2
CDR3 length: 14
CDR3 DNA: TGTGCCAGCACCCTACAGGGGGCGCGGGATGGCTACACCTTC
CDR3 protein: CASTLQGARDGYTF

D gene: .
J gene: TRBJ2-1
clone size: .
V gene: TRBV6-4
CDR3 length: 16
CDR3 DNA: TGTGCCAGCAGTGGTCGGACTACAAACTCCTACAATGAGCAGTTCTTC
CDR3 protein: CASSGRTTNSYNEQFF